A selection of T cell receptor beta chains follows, all from one sample in a study of cytomegalovirus exposure and HLA in healthy donors. Clones were read by immunoSEQ multiplex PCR, and TCRdb kept only the in-frame ones, dropping some. Among about 86,000 clones listed, roughly 79% were seen once. Sequenced: PBMCs. The source is a female donor in good health and CMV-seronegative. Each CDR3 is given without its conserved first and last residue. The D gene is left open where the match is weak.

.,TRBV4-2,14,ASSQDTGAPIYGYT
.,TRBV29-1,9,SVKQTYEQY
TRBD2,TRBV9,15,ASSVGERGGVGETQY
TRBD1,TRBV5-4,14,ASSLGDRGGTDTQY
.,TRBV5-1,14,ASNVGAGSFNTEAF
.,TRBV6-5,12,ASSYSDLAIEAF
TRBD1,TRBV6-1,14,ASSGDRGPANYGYT
.,TRBV18,9,ASITGETQY
.,TRBV7-9,12,ASSPRGSNQPQH
TRBD2,TRBV7-9,13,ASSLRTSRSYEQY
TRBD1,TRBV5-8,14,ASSLVQGALNTEAF
.,TRBV9,12,ASSVVRGFTEAF
TRBD1,TRBV2,12,ASSRDREFYGYT
.,TRBV21-1,13,ASSPRRTENTEAF
.,TRBV6-6,11,ASSYPDTGRAF
TRBD1,TRBV19,12,ASSPGTANYGYT